Listed below are T cell receptor beta chains from one sample, sequenced in a study of T cells in Graves' hyperthyroidism and ophthalmopathy. TCRdb re-called the multiplex PCR reads through MiXCR, storing one row per CDR3 protein. The sample carries 300,000 to 350,000 distinct CDR3 sequences, about 21% recorded once. Source material: blood. The receptor source for this set is a woman between 50 and 59 years old with Graves' hyperthyroidism. Both conserved end residues are part of each CDR3. A D gene is named only where the DNA matches it firmly. Size is omitted from some rows. Given values are once, few, many or a class for expanded clones.

>.|TRBD1|TRBV25-1|TRBJ2-3
TGTGCCAGGGAACAGGGGGCGAAAGATACGCAGTATTTT
CAREQGAKDTQYF
>.|.|TRBV27|TRBJ2-1
TGTGCCAGCAGTACCGGGGGCCTGCACTACAATGAGCAGTTCTTC
CASSTGGLHYNEQFF
>.|TRBD2|TRBV29-1|TRBJ2-3
TGCAGCGTTGAAGACACTAGCGGGGGCCCGAGCACAGATACGCAGTATTTT
CSVEDTSGGPSTDTQYF
>.|.|TRBV12-3/TRBV12-4|TRBJ1-2
TGTGCCAGCAGTTTGGAGACTAACTATGGCTACACCTTC
CASSLETNYGYTF
>few|.|TRBV6-1|TRBJ2-3
TGTGCCAGCAGTCCTGGGGGACGGAAGTATTTT
CASSPGGRKYF
>many|.|TRBV7-2|TRBJ1-4
TGTGCCAGCAGCTTAGAGACCGGGCTTCCTAATGAAAAACTGTTTTTT
CASSLETGLPNEKLFF
>few|TRBD2|TRBV6-1|TRBJ2-1
TGTGCCAGCAGATCACTCGGGGGGAGGTATGAGCAGTTCTTC
CASRSLGGRYEQFF
>.|.|TRBV4-2|TRBJ2-5
TGTGCCAGCAGCCAAGACAAGGGAACGGCCCAGTACTTC
CASSQDKGTAQYF
>many|.|TRBV12-3/TRBV12-4|TRBJ1-1
TGTGCCAGCAGTTTTTCGATGAACACTGAAGCTTTCTTT
CASSFSMNTEAFF
>.|.|TRBV10-3|TRBJ2-2
TGTGCCATCAGTGAAATAGCGGCGGCCACCGGGGAGCTGTTTTTT
CAISEIAAATGELFF
>.|TRBD1|TRBV30|TRBJ2-1
TGTGCCTGGGAGGGACAGAGCTCCTACAATGAGCAGTTCTTC
CAWEGQSSYNEQFF
>many|.|TRBV27|TRBJ2-1
TGTGCCAGCAGTTTATCTCCCTACAGATATTCCTACAATGAGCAGTTCTTC
CASSLSPYRYSYNEQFF
>many|.|TRBV20-1|TRBJ1-5
TGCAGTGCTAAAGAAGGCACCAATAGCAATCAGCCCCAGCATTTT
CSAKEGTNSNQPQHF
>many|.|TRBV7-9|TRBJ2-7
TGTGCCAGCAGCCCTAAGGGCAGGACCCCGTTCGACGAGCAGTACTTC
CASSPKGRTPFDEQYF
>many|.|TRBV7-9|TRBJ1-1
TGTGCCAGCAGCTTAAGGGAGGGCGCTGAAGCTTTCTTT
CASSLREGAEAFF
>.|TRBD1|TRBV18|TRBJ1-5
TGTGCCAGCTCACCGACAGGGCTAGGTCAGCCCCAGCATTTT
CASSPTGLGQPQHF
>many|TRBD2|TRBV30|TRBJ2-1
TGTGCCTGGAGTGTACAAGCGGGAGCCCCATCCTACAATGAGCAGTTCTTC
CAWSVQAGAPSYNEQFF
>.|.|TRBV3-1|TRBJ2-7
TGTGCCAGCAGCGGTCCGGGACCTCCCTACGAGCAGTACTTC
CASSGPGPPYEQYF
>many|TRBD2|TRBV6-1|TRBJ2-3
TGTGCCAGCAGTGAAAAGGGTCCCAGAGCGGGGGGACTAGATACGCAGTATTTT
CASSEKGPRAGGLDTQYF
>many|TRBD2|TRBV7-2|TRBJ2-6
TGTGCCAGCAGCTTAAGGGGCAGCGGGAGTGCTGGGGCCAACGTCCTGACTTTC
CASSLRGSGSAGANVLTF
>.|TRBD1|TRBV4-1|TRBJ1-2
TGCGCCAGCAGCCGGATCAGGGGGATTTCGGATGGCTACACCTTC
CASSRIRGISDGYTF
>few|.|TRBV7-9|TRBJ1-2
TGTGCCAGCACGGCCCAGGGATTCGACTATGGCTACACCTTC
CASTAQGFDYGYTF
>.|TRBD1|TRBV25-1|TRBJ2-7
TGTGCCAGCAGTGGGACAGGGCCGGGCGAGCAGTACTTC
CASSGTGPGEQYF
>.|.|TRBV11-1|TRBJ2-4
TGTGCCAGCAGCTTCCGAGATGGTAGAAACATTCAGTACTTC
CASSFRDGRNIQYF
>.|.|TRBV27|TRBJ1-2
TGTGCCAGCAGCTCGGCCGGCAGATCTCATGGCTACACCTTC
CASSSAGRSHGYTF
>.|.|TRBV19|TRBJ1-1
TGTGCCAGTAGTATATCGGGGGTAATAGGTGAAGCTTTCTTT
CASSISGVIGEAFF
>.|.|TRBV5-1|TRBJ2-6
TGCGCCAGCAGCCCGGGGTCCTTCTCTGGGGCCAACGTCCTGACTTTC
CASSPGSFSGANVLTF
>few|.|TRBV3-1|TRBJ1-6
TGTGCCAGCAGCCAGGACCCGGGAAACTATAATTCACCCCTCCACTTT
CASSQDPGNYNSPLHF
>.|.|TRBV12-3/TRBV12-4|TRBJ2-5
TGTGCCAGCGCAGAACATGGACGGGAGCAAGAGACCCAGTACTTC
CASAEHGREQETQYF
>.|.|TRBV6-1|TRBJ1-6
TGTGCCAGCAGCTTAAGGACGGGGGGGAATTCACCCCTCCACTTT
CASSLRTGGNSPLHF
>many|.|TRBV6-1|TRBJ1-4
TGTGCCAGCAGTGAACGGGGAGGACCGGGACTCCTTAATGAAAAACTGTTTTTT
CASSERGGPGLLNEKLFF
>many|.|TRBV3-1|TRBJ2-5
TGTGCCAGCAGCCAAGTCTGGAGGGGTGGCGAAGAGACCCAGTACTTC
CASSQVWRGGEETQYF
>many|.|TRBV6-2/TRBV6-3|TRBJ2-1
TGTGCCAGCAGTTACGATAGGGCGGTAGCACCGATCTACAATGAGCAGTTCTTC
CASSYDRAVAPIYNEQFF
>many|TRBD2|TRBV3-1|TRBJ2-3
TGTGCCAGCAGCCAAGGTGTGATCGGAGCGGGAGATAGCACAGATACGCAGTATTTT
CASSQGVIGAGDSTDTQYF
>many|TRBD2|TRBV7-3|TRBJ2-2
TGTGCCAGCAGCTCCCCTGGGGCTAGCGGGACAAAGACCGGGGAGCTGTTTTTT
CASSSPGASGTKTGELFF
>few|.|TRBV5-1|TRBJ2-7
TGCGCCAGCAGCTTGGATGAATACGAGCAGTACTTC
CASSLDEYEQYF
>many|.|TRBV28|TRBJ2-3
TGTGCCAGCAGCCGCCGAATAAGCGCAGATACGCAGTATTTT
CASSRRISADTQYF
>.|.|TRBV20-1|TRBJ1-2
TGCAGTGCTAGAGTACCCTCGGGCAGTGGCTACACCTTC
CSARVPSGSGYTF
>.|TRBD2|TRBV25-1|TRBJ2-1
TGTGCCAGCAGTGAGGGGCGGGAGATACGAGGCAATGAGCAGTTCTTC
CASSEGREIRGNEQFF
>few|TRBD2|TRBV9|TRBJ2-1
TGTGCCAGCAGCGACCGGGAGGGCCGAGGCAATGAGCAGTTCTTC
CASSDREGRGNEQFF
>few|.|TRBV4-1|TRBJ1-6
TGCGCCAGCAGCCCCCAGGTCGGGTCACCCCTCCACTTT
CASSPQVGSPLHF
>once|.|TRBV6-1|TRBJ1-5
TGTGCCGCCAGGTCCGGATGGAGCAATCAGCCCCAGCATTTT
CAARSGWSNQPQHF
>many|.|TRBV20-1|TRBJ2-1
TGCAGTGCGGTCCGACTAGGCTACAATGAGCAGTTCTTC
CSAVRLGYNEQFF
>many|.|TRBV5-1|TRBJ1-2
TGCGCCAGCAGCTTGGAGGCAGACTATGGCTACACCTTC
CASSLEADYGYTF
>.|.|TRBV5-8|TRBJ1-2
TGTGCCAGCAGACGGGGCCGACTCTCTAACTATGGCTACACCTTC
CASRRGRLSNYGYTF